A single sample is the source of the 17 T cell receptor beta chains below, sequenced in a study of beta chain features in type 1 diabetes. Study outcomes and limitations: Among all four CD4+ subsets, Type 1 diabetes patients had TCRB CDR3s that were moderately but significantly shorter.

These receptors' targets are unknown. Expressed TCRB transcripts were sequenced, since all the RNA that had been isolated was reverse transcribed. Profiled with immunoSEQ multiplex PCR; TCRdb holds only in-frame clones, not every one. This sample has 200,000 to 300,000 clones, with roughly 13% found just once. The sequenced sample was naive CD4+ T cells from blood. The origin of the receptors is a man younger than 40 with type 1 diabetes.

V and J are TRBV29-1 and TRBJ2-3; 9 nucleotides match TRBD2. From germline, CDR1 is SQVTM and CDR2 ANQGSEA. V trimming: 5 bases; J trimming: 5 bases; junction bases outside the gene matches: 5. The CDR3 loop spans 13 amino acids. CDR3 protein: CSVKREVEDTQYF. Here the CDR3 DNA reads TGCAGCGTTAAGCGGGAGGTTGAAGATACGCAGTATTTT.

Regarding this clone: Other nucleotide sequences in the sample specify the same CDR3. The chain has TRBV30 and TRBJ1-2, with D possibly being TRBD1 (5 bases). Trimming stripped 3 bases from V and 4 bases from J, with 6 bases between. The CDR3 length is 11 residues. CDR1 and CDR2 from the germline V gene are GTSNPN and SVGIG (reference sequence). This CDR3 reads CAWSTGYGYTF. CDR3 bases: TGTGCCTGGAGCACAGGCTATGGCTACACCTTC.

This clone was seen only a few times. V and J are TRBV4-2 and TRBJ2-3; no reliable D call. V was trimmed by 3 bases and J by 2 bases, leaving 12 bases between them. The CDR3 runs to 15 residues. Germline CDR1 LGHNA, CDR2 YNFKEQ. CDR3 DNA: TGTGCCAGCAGCCAGACAATTACGGACACAGATACGCAGTATTTT. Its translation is CASSQTITDTDTQYF.

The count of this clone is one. The CDR3 reads CASSPEFRDEKLFF. CDR3 DNA sequence: TGTGCCAGCTCACCCGAATTCAGGGATGAAAAACTGTTTTTT. The rearrangement joins TRBV18 to TRBJ1-4, with D possibly matching TRBD1 (5 bases). Trimming stripped 3 bases from V and 6 bases from J, with 11 bases between. This CDR3 comprises 14 residues. The germline CDR1 and CDR2 sequences are KGHSH and LQKENI.

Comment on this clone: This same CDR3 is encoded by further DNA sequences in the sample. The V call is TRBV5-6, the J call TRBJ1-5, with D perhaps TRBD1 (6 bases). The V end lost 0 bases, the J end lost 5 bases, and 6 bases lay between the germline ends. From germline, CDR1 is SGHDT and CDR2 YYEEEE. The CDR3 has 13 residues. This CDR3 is CASSLDRDQPQHF. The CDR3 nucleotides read TGTGCCAGCAGCTTGGACAGGGATCAGCCCCAGCATTTT.

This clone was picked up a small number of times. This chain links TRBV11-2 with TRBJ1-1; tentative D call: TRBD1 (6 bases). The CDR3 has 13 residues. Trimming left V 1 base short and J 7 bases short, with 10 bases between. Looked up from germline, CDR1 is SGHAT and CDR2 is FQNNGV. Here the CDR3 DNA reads TGTGCCAGCAGCTTAGCAGGGGCGGGTGAAGCTTTCTTT. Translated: CASSLAGAGEAFF.

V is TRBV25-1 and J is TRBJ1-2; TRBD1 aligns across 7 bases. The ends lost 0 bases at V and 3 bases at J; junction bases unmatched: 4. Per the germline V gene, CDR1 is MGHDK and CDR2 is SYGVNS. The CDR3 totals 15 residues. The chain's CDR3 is CASSEYSGGDYGYTF. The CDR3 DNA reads TGTGCCAGCAGTGAATATTCAGGGGGAGACTATGGCTACACCTTC.

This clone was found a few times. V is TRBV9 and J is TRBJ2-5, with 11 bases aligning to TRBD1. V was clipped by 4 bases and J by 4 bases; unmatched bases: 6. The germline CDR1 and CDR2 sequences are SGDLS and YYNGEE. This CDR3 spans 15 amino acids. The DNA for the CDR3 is TGTGCCAGCAGCCGGACAGGGGGCTTTATAGAGACCCAGTACTTC. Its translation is CASSRTGGFIETQYF.

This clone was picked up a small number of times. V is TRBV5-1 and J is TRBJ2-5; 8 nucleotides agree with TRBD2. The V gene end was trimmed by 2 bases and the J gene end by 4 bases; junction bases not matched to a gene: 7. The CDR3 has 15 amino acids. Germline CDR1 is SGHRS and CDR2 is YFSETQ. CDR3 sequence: CASSFGSGTGETQYF. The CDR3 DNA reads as TGCGCCAGCAGCTTTGGTAGCGGGACGGGAGAGACCCAGTACTTC.

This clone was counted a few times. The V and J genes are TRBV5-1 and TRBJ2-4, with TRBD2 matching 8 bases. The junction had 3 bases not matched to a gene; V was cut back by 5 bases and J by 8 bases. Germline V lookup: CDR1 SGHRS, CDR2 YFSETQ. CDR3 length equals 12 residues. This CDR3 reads CASRTSDDIQYF. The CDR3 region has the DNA TGCGCCAGCAGGACTAGCGACGACATTCAGTACTTC.

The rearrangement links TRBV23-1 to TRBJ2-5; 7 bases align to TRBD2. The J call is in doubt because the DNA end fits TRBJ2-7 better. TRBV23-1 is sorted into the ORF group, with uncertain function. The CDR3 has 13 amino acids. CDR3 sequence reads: CASSQWEGYEQYF. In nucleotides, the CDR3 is TGCGCCAGCAGTCAATGGGAGGGGTACGAGCAGTACTTC.

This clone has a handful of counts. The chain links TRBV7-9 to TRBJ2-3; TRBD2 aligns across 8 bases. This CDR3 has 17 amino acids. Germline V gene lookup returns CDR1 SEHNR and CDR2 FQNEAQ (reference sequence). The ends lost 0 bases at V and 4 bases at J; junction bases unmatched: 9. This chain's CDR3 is CASSLAYGLAGADTQYF. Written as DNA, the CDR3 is TGTGCCAGCAGCTTAGCATATGGTCTAGCGGGCGCAGATACGCAGTATTTT.

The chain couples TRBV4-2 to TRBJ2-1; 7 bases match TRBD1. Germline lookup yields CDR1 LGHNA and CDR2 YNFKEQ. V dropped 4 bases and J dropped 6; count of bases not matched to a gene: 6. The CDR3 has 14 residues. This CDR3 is CASSRTGAGNEQFF. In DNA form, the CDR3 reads TGTGCCAGCAGCCGAACAGGGGCAGGCAATGAGCAGTTCTTC.

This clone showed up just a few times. CDR3 bases: TGTGCCAGCAGCCCCCGGACAGAGGGTAATTCACCCCTCCACTTT. Translating it yields CASSPRTEGNSPLHF. V usage is TRBV7-2 and J usage is TRBJ1-6; weak D call: TRBD1 (6 bases). With 5 bases removed from V and 6 bases from J, the gap between germline ends came to 14 bases. Germline CDR1 and CDR2: SGHTA and FQGNSA. The CDR3 extends over 15 amino acids. The variable domain in full, with the rest retrieved from reference TRBV7-2 and TRBJ1-6, is GAGVSQSPSNKVTEKGKDVELRCDPISGHTALYWYRQSLGQGLEFLIYFQGNSAPDKSGLPSDRFSAERTGGSVSTLTIQRTQQEDSAVYLCASSPRTEGNSPLHFGNGTRLTVT.

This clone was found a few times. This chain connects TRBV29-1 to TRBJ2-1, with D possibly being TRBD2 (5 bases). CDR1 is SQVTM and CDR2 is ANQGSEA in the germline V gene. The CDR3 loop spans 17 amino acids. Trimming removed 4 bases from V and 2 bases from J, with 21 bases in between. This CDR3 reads CSVVGLVLTTAYNEQFF. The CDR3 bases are TGCAGCGTTGTTGGGCTAGTCTTGACTACCGCCTACAATGAGCAGTTCTTC.

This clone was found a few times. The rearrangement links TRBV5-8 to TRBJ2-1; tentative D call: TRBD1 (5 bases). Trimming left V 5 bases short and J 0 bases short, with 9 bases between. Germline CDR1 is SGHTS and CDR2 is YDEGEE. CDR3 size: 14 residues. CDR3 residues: CASSQDISYNEQFF. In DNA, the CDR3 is TGTGCCAGCAGTCAGGACATCTCCTACAATGAGCAGTTCTTC.

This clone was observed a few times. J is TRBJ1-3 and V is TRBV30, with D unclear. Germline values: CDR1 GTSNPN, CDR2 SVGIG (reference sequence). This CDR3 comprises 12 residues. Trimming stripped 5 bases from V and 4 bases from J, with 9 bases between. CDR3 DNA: TGTGCCTGGGGGAGAGGGGGAAACACCATATATTTT. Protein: CAWGRGGNTIYF. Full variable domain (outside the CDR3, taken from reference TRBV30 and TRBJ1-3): SQTIHQWPATLVQPVGSPLSLECTVEGTSNPNLYWYRQAAGRGLQLLFYSVGIGQISSEVPQNLSASRPQDRQFILSSKKLLLSDSGFYLCAWGRGGNTIYFGEGSWLTVV.